The entry below describes one T cell receptor beta chain. This sample was included in a study of control samples from healthy donors and cancer patients. Data came from immunoSEQ multiplex PCR; TCRdb stores just in-frame clones and leaves some out. The data hold about 35,000 clones, with around 93% observed a single time. CDR1 is LGHNA, CDR2 YNFKEQ, per germline. This CDR3 spans 16 amino acids. Unmatched junction bases numbered 6, after V lost 5 bases and J lost 4 bases. The TCR was taken from a man aged 35 to 55 with colorectal cancer. The sequencing sample was made of PBMCs. The V gene is TRBV4-2, the J gene TRBJ2-1; 12 positions match TRBD2. DNA of the CDR3: TGTGCCAGCAGCTTTACCGGGACTAGCGGGTACAATGAGCAGTTCTTC. Its protein product is CASSFTGTSGYNEQFF.